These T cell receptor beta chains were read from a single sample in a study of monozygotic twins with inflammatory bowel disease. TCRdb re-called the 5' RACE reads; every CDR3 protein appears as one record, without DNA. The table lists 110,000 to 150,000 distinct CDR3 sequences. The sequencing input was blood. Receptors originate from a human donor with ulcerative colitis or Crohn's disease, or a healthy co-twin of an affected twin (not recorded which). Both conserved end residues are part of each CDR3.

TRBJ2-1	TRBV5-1	CASSWTSSSYNEQFF
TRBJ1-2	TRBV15	CATSRQGRYTF
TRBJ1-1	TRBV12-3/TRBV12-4	CASSFMSTVEAFF
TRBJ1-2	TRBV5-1	CASSLDLAYGYTF
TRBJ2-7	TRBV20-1	CSAEDYYYEQYF
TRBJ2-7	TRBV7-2	CASSLPGLAERGYEQYF
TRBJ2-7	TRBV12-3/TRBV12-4	CASTKAGSSGRSYEQYF
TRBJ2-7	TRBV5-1	CASSPTRTTSSYEQYF
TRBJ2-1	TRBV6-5	CASSYFRGDRDNEQFF
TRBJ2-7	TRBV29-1	CSAGQGYEQYF
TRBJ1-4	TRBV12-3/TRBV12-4	CASRIRDGNEKLFF
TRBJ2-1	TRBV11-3	CASSLETSGSNEQFF
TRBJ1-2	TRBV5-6	CASSLDRGGGYTF
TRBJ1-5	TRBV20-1	CSATYRGRSGNQPQHF
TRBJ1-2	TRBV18	CASSPQGLNNYGYTF
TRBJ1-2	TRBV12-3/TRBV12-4	CASSLDRVSYGYTF
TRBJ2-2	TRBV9	CASSISGTSGTGELFF
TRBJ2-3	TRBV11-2	CASSFELASGGDTQYF
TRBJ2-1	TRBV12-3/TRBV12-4	CASSQAGYVNEQFF
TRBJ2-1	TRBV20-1	CSARDPWSSGRSDNEQFF
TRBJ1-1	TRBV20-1	CSARGRGRSTEAFF
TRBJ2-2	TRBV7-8	CASSLKRINTGELFF
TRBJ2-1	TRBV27	CASSSGEGPNNEQFF
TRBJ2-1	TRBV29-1	CSVAAEIGNEQFF